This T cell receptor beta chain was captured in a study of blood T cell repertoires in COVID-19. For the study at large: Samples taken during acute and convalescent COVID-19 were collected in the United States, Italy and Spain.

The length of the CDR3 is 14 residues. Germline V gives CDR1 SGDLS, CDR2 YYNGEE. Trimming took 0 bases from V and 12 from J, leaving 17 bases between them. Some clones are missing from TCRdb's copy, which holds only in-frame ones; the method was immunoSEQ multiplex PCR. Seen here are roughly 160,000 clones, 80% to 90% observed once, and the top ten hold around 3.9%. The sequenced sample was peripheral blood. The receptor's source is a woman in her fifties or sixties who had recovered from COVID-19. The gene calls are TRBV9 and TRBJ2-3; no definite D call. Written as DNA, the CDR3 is TGTGCCAGCAGCGTAGCTGCCGGTTCGAATTCTCAGTATTTT. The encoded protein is CASSVAAGSNSQYF.